A selection of T cell receptor beta chains follows, all from one sample in a study of CD8 T cells in Susac syndrome. TCRdb re-derived calls from the immunoSEQ multiplex PCR reads in MiXCR, one entry per CDR3 protein. The sample has around 99,000 distinct CDR3 sequences, 95% to 98% seen once. The sample comprised CD4+ T cells from PBMCs. These receptors originate from a human donor in good health. CDR3s include the opening cysteine and the closing phenylalanine or tryptophan. The D gene is left open where the match is weak. Size is omitted from some rows. Given values are once, few, many or a class for expanded clones.

D | J | size | V | length | CDR3 | DNA
NA | TRBJ2-7 | NA | TRBV5-1 | 14 | CASSTGTGEDEQYF | TGCGCCAGCAGCACCGGGACCGGGGAAGACGAGCAGTACTTC
NA | TRBJ2-7 | NA | TRBV29-1 | 14 | CSVAPRGVSYEQYF | TGCAGCGTTGCACCAAGGGGGGTCTCCTACGAGCAGTACTTC
NA | TRBJ2-7 | NA | TRBV5-4 | 11 | CASSLDNEQYF | TGTGCCAGCAGCTTGGATAACGAGCAGTACTTC
TRBD1 | TRBJ1-4 | NA | TRBV28 | 15 | CASSLPGQGDEKLFF | TGTGCCAGCAGTCTCCCGGGACAGGGTGACGAAAAACTGTTTTTT
NA | TRBJ2-5 | NA | TRBV13 | 12 | CASSLTSGTVDF | TGTGCCAGCAGCTTAACCTCCGGGACTGTTGACTTC
NA | TRBJ1-2 | NA | TRBV18 | 14 | CASSPPKINYGYTF | TGTGCCAGCTCACCACCGAAAATTAACTATGGCTACACCTTC
NA | TRBJ2-2 | NA | TRBV29-1 | 12 | CSGHKNTGELFF | TGCAGCGGCCATAAGAACACCGGGGAGCTGTTTTTT
TRBD2 | TRBJ2-7 | NA | TRBV14 | 18 | CASSLRYLAGTADGEQYF | TGTGCCAGCAGCCTAAGGTACCTAGCGGGAACGGCCGACGGCGAGCAGTACTTC
TRBD1 | TRBJ2-7 | NA | TRBV5-1 | 13 | CASGTGSSYEQYF | TGCGCCAGCGGGACAGGGAGCTCCTACGAGCAGTACTTC
NA | TRBJ2-1 | NA | TRBV7-2 | 14 | CASSIASVYNEQFF | TGTGCCAGCAGCATAGCCTCAGTCTACAATGAGCAGTTCTTC
NA | TRBJ2-5 | NA | TRBV18 | 13 | CASAQGFQETQYF | TGTGCCAGCGCTCAGGGGTTCCAAGAGACCCAGTACTTC
NA | TRBJ1-2 | NA | TRBV5-1 | 14 | CASSTDGSRYGYTF | TGCGCCAGCAGCACCGACGGATCCCGGTATGGCTACACCTTC
TRBD2 | TRBJ2-5 | once | TRBV3-1 | 13 | CASSWSGAETQYF | TGTGCCAGCAGCTGGAGCGGGGCAGAGACCCAGTACTTC
NA | TRBJ1-1 | NA | TRBV29-1 | 13 | CSVEAGMNTEAFF | TGCAGCGTTGAAGCAGGGATGAACACTGAAGCTTTCTTT
NA | TRBJ1-5 | NA | TRBV5-1 | 15 | CASSLGPGTMAPQHF | TGCGCCAGCAGCTTGGGACCCGGGACGATGGCGCCCCAGCATTTT
NA | TRBJ2-2 | NA | TRBV7-7 | 15 | CASSPGPPGTGELFF | TGTGCTAGCAGTCCGGGACCCCCGGGGACCGGGGAGCTGTTTTTT
NA | TRBJ2-2 | NA | TRBV24-1 | 13 | CATSDFNTGELFF | TGTGCCACCAGTGATTTTAACACCGGGGAGCTGTTTTTT
NA | TRBJ2-1 | NA | TRBV7-9 | 15 | CASSLERLVRNEQFF | TGTGCCAGCAGCTTAGAGCGACTAGTCCGGAATGAGCAGTTCTTC
TRBD2 | TRBJ2-5 | NA | TRBV20-1 | 14 | CSPGLAGYQETQYF | TGCAGTCCCGGGCTAGCGGGGTACCAAGAGACCCAGTACTTC
NA | TRBJ2-3 | NA | TRBV18 | 17 | CASSPPIASPGTDTQYF | TGTGCCAGCTCACCACCGATTGCCTCCCCCGGGACAGATACGCAGTATTTT